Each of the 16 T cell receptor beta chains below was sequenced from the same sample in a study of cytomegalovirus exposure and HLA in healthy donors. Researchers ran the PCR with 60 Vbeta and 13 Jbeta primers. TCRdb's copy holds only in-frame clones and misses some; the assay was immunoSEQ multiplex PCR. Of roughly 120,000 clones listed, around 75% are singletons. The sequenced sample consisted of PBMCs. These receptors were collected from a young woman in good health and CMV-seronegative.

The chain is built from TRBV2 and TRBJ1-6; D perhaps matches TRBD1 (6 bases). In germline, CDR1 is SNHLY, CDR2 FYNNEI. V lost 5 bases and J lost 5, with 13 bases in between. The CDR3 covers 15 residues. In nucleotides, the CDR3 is TGTGCCAGCAGTAAAACGGACAGTAATAATTCACCCCTCCACTTT. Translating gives CASSKTDSNNSPLHF. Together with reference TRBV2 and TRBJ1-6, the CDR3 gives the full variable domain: EPEVTQTPSHQVTQMGQEVILRCVPISNHLYFYWYRQILGQKVEFLVSFYNNEISEKSEIFDDQFSVERPDGSNFTLKIRSTKLEDSAMYFCASSKTDSNNSPLHFGNGTRLTVT.

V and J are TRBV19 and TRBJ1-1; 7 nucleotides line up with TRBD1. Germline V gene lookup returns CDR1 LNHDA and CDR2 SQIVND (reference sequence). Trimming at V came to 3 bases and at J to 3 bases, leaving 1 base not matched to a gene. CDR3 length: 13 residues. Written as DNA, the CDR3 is TGTGCCAGTAGTATCAGGGGGTACACTGAAGCTTTCTTT. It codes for CASSIRGYTEAFF.

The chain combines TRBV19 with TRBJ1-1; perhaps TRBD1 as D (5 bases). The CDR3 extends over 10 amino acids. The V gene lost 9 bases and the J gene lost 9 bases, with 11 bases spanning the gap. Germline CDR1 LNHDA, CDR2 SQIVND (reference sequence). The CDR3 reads CASEDRKAFF. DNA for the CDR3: TGTGCCAGCGAAGACAGAAAAGCTTTCTTT. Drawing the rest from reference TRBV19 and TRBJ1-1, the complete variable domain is DGGITQSPKYLFRKEGQNVTLSCEQNLNHDAMYWYRQDPGQGLRLIYYSQIVNDFQKGDIAEGYSVSREKKESFPLTVTSAQKNPTAFYLCASEDRKAFFGQGTRLTVV.

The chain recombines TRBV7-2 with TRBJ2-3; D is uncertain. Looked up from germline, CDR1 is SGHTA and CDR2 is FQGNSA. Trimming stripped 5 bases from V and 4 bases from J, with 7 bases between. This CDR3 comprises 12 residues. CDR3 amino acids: CASSPEADTQYF. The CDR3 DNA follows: TGTGCCAGCAGCCCCGAGGCAGATACGCAGTATTTT.

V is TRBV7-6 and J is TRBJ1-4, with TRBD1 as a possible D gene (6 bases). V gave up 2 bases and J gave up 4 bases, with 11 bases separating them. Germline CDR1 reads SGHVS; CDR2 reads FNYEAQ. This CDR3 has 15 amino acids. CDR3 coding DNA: TGTGCCAGCAGCTTACGCCGACAGGTTAATGAAAAACTGTTTTTT. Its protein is CASSLRRQVNEKLFF.

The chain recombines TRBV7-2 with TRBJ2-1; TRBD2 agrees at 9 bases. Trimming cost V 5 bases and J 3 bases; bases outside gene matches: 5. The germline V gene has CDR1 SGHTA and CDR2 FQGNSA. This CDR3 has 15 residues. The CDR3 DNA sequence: TGTGCCAGCAGCATTAGCGGGGGTTTCTACAATGAGCAGTTCTTC. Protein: CASSISGGFYNEQFF.

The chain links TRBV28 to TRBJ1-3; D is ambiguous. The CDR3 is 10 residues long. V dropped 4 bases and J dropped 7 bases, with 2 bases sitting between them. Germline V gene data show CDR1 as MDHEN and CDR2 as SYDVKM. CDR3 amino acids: CASSSNTIYF. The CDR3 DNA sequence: TGTGCCAGCAGTTCTAACACCATATATTTT.

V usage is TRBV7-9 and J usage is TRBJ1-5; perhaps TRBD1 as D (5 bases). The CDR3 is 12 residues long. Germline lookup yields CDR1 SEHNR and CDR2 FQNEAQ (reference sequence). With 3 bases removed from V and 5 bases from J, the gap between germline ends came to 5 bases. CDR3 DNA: TGTGCCAGCAGCTTCAGGGATCAGCCCCAGCATTTT. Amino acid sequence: CASSFRDQPQHF.

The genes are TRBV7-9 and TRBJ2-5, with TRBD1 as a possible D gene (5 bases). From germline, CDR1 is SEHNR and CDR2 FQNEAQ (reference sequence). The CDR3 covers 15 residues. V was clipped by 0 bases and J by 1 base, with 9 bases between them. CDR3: CASSLAPRVQETQYF. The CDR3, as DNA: TGTGCCAGCAGCTTAGCCCCCAGGGTCCAAGAGACCCAGTACTTC.

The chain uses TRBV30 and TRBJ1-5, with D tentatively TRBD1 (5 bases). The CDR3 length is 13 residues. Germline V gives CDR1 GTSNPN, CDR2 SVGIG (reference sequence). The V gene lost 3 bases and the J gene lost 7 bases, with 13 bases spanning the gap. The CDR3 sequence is CAWSQGVVQPQHF. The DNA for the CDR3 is TGTGCCTGGAGCCAAGGGGTTGTACAGCCCCAGCATTTT.

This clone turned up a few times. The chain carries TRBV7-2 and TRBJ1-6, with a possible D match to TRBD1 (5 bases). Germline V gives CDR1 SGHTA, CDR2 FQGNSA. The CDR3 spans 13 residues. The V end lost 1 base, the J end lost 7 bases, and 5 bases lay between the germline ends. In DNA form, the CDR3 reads TGTGCCAGCAGCTTAGAGGGGAATTCACCCCTCCACTTT. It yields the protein CASSLEGNSPLHF.

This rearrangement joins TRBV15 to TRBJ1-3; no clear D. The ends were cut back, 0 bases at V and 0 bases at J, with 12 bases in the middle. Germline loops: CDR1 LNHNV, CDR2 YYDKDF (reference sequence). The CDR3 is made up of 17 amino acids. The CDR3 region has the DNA TGTGCCACCAGCAGAGATTGGAGGCCGAGCTCTGGAAACACCATATATTTT. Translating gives CATSRDWRPSSGNTIYF.

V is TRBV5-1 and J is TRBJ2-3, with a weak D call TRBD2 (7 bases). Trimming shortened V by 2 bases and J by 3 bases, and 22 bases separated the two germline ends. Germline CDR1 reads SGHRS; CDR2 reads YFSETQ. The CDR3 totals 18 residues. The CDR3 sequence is CASSFLGGGSGKTDTQYF. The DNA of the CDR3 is TGCGCCAGCAGCTTCTTGGGGGGGGGCAGTGGAAAAACAGATACGCAGTATTTT.

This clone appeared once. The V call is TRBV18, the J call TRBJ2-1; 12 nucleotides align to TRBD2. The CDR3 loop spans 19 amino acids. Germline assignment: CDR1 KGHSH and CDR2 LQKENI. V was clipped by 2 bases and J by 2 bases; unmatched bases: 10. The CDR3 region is CASSPFQLAGGRTYNEQFF. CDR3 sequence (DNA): TGTGCCAGCTCACCATTTCAACTAGCGGGGGGCCGGACCTACAATGAGCAGTTCTTC.

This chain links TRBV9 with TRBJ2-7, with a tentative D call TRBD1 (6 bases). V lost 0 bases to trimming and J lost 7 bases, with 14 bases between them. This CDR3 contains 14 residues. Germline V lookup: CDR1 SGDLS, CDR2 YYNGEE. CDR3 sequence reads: CASSVEQGSGEQYF. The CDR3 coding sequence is TGTGCCAGCAGCGTAGAACAGGGTTCCGGGGAGCAGTACTTC.

The CDR3 sequence: CATLRGNTEAFF. As DNA, the CDR3 is TGTGCCACCCTTCGGGGTAACACTGAAGCTTTCTTT. The chain links TRBV6-5 to TRBJ1-1; D is uncertain. The V gene's germline CDR1 is MNHEY and CDR2 SVGAGI. The length of the CDR3 is 12 residues. V was cut by 10 bases and J by 2 bases, with 11 bases left in between.